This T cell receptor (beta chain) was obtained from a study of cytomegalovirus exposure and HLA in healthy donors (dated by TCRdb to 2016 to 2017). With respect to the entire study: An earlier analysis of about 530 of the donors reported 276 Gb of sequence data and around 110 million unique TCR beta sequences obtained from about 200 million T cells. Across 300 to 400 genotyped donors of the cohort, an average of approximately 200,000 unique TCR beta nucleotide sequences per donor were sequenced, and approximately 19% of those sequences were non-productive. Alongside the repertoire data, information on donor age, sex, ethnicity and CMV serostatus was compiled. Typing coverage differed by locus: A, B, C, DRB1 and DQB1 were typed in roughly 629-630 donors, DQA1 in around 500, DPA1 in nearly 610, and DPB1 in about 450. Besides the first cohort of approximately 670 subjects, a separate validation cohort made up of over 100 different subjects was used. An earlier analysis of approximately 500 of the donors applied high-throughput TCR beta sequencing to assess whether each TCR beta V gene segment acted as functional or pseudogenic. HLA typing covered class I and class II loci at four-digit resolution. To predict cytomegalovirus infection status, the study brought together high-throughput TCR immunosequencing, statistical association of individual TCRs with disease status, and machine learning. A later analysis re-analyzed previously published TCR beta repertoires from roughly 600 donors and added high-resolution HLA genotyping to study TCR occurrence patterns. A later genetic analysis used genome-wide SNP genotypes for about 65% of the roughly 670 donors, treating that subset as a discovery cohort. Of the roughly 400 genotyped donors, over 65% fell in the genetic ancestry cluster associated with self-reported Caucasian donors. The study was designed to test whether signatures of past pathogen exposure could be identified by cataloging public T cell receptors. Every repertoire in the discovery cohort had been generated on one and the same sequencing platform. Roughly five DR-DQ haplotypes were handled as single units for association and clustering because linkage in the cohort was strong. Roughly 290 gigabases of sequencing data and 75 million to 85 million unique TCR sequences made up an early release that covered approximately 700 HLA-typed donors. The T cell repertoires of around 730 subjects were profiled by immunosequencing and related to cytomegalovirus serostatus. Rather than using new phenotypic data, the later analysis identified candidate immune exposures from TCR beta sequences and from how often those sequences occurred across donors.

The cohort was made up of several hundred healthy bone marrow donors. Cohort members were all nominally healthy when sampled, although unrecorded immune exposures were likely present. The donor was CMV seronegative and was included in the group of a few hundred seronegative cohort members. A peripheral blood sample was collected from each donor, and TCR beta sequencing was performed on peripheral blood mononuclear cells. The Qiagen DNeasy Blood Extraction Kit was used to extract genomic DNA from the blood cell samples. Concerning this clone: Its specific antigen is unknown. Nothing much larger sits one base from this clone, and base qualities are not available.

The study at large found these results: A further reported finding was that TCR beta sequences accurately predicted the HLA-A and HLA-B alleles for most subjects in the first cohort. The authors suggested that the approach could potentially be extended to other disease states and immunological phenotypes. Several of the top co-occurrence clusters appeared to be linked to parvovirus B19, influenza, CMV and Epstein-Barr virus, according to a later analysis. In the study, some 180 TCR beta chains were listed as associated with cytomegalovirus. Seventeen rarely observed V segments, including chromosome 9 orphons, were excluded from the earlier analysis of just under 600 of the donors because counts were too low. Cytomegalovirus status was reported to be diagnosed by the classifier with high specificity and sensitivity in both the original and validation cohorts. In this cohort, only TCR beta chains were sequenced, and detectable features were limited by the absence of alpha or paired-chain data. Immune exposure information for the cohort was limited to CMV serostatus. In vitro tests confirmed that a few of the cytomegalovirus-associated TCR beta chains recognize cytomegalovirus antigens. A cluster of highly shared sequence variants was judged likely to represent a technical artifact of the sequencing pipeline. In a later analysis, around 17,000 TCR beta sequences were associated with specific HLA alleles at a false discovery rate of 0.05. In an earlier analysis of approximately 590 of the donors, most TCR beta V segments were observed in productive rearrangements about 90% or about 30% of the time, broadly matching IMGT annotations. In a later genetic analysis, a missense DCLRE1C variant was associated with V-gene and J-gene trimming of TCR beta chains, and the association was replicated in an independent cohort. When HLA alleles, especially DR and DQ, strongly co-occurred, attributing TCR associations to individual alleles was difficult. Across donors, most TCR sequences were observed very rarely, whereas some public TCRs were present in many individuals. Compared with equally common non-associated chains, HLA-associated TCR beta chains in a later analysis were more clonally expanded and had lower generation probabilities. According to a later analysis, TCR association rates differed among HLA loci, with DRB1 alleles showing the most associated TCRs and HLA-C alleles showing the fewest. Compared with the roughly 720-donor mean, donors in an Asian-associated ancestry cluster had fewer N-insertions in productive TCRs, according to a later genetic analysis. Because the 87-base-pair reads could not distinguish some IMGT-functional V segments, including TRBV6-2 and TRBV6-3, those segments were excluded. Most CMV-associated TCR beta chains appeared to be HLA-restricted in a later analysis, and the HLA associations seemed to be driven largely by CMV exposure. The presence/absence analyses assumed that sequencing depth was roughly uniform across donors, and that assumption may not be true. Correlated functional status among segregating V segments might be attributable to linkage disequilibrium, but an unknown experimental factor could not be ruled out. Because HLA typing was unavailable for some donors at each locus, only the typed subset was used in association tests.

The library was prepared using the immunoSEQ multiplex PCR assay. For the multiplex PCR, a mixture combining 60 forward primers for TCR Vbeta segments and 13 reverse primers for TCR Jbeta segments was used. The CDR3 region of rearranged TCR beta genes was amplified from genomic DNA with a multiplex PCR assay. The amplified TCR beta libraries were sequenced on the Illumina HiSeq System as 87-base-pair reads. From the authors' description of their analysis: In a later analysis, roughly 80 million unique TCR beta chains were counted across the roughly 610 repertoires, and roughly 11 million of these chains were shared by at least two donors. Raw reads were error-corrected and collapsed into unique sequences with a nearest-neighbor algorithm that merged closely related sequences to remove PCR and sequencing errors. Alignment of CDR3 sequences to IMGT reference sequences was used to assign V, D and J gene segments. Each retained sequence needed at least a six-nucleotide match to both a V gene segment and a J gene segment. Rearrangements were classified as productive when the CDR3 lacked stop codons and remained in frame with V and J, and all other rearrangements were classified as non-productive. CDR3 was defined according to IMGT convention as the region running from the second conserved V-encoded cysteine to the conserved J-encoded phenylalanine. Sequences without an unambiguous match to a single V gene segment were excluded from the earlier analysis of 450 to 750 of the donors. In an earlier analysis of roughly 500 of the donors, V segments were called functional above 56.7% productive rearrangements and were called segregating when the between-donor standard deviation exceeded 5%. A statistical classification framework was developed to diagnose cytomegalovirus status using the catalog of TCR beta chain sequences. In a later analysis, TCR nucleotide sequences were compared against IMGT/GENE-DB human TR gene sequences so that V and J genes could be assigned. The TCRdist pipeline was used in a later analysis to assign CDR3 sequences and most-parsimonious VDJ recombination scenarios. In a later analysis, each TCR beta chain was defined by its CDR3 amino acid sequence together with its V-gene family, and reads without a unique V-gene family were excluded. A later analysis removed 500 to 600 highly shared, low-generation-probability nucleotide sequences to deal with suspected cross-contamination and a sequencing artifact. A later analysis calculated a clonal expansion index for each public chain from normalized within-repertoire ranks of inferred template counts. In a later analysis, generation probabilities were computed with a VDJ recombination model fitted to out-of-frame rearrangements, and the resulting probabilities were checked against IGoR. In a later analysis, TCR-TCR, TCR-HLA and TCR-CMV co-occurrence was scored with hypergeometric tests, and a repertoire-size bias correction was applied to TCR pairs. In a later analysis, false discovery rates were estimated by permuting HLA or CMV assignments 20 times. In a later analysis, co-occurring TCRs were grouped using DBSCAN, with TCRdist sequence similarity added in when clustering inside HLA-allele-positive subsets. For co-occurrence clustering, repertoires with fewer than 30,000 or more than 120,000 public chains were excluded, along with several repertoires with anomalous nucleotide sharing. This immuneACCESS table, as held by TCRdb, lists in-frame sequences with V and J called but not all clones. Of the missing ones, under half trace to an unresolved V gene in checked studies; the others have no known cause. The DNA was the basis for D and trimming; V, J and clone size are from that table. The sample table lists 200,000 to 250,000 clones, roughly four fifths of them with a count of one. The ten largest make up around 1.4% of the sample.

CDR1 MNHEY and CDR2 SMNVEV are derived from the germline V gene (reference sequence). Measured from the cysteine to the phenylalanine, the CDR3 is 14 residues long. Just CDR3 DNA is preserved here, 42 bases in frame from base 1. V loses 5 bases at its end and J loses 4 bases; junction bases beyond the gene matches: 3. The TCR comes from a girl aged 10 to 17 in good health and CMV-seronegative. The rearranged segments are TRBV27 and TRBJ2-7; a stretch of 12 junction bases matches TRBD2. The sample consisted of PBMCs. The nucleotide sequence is TGTGCCAGCAGTGAGACTAGCGGGGGTTACGAGCAGTACTTC. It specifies CASSETSGGYEQYF.